A selection of T cell receptor beta chains follows, all from one sample in a study of vaccination effects on CD4 cells after COVID-19. Assay: immunoSEQ multiplex PCR; the TCRdb copy retains only in-frame clones and omits some. There are approximately 47,000 clones in the sample; about 70% occur only once, and about 12% lies in the top ten. Which antigens these TCRs recognize remains unknown. Sequences were derived from CD4+ T cells from PBMCs cultured without peptide, sampled before COVID-19 vaccination. The origin of the receptors is a human donor who had a prior SARS-CoV-2 infection. Each CDR3 is given with its conserved first and last residue. The D gene is left open where the match is weak. Size values are once, few and many counts, or a class for expanded clones, and some rows have none.

clone_size	v_call	cdr3_length	j_call	d_call	cdr3_aa	cdr3_nt
-	TRBV2	15	TRBJ2-5	TRBD2	CASSDIFPGGETQYF	TGTGCCAGCAGTGATATCTTTCCGGGAGGGGAGACCCAGTACTTC
-	TRBV5-1	17	TRBJ2-3	TRBD2	CASSKGTSGSRTDTQYF	TGCGCCAGCAGCAAGGGGACTAGCGGGAGTAGGACAGATACGCAGTATTTT
few	TRBV29-1	12	TRBJ2-5	-	CSVGGGRETQYF	TGCAGCGTTGGGGGCGGGCGGGAGACCCAGTACTTC
-	TRBV3-1/TRBV3-2	13	TRBJ1-2	-	CASSPATTYGYTF	TGTGCCAGCAGCCCTGCCACGACCTATGGCTACACCTTC
once	TRBV7-8	8	TRBJ2-7	-	CASSPRAF	TGTGCCAGCAGCCCCCGGGCGTTC
-	TRBV29-1	15	TRBJ1-4	-	CSVDSGTGPNEKLFF	TGCAGCGTTGATTCCGGGACGGGCCCAAATGAAAAACTGTTTTTT
-	TRBV3-1/TRBV3-2	12	TRBJ2-5	-	CASSQVRETQYF	TGTGCCAGCAGCCAAGTGCGAGAGACCCAGTACTTC
once	TRBV6-5	15	TRBJ1-5	-	CASRAGGYSNQPQHF	TGTGCCAGCAGGGCGGGGGGGTATAGCAATCAGCCCCAGCATTTT
-	TRBV12-1	15	TRBJ2-1	-	CASSSWTRLYNEQFF	TGTGCCAGCAGCTCGTGGACCCGACTATACAATGAGCAGTTCTTC
-	TRBV6-2/TRBV6-3	17	TRBJ1-4	-	CASSPDIRDWTNEKLFF	TGTGCCAGCAGTCCCGATATCAGGGATTGGACTAATGAAAAACTGTTTTTT
-	TRBV13	13	TRBJ1-2	-	CASSLGRGYGYTF	TGTGCCAGCAGCTTGGGCAGGGGATATGGCTACACCTTC
-	TRBV19	13	TRBJ2-7	-	CASSNGLSYEQYF	TGTGCCAGTAGCAACGGACTCTCCTACGAGCAGTACTTC
-	TRBV5-1	17	TRBJ2-3	-	CASSYSTSSVVGNTQYF	TGCGCCAGCAGCTATTCGACTAGTTCCGTAGTTGGGAATACGCAGTATTTT
few	TRBV3-1/TRBV3-2	19	TRBJ2-1	TRBD2	CASSQDLLVGRAGDNEQFF	TGTGCCAGCAGCCAAGATCTTTTGGTTGGTCGGGCGGGGGACAATGAGCAGTTCTTC
-	TRBV12-3/TRBV12-4	12	TRBJ1-6	-	CASSRPLSPLHF	TGTGCCAGCAGCCGACCTTTATCACCCCTCCACTTT
-	TRBV3-1/TRBV3-2	18	TRBJ2-3	TRBD2	CASSQDPPVGGGRDTQYF	TGTGCCAGCAGCCAAGATCCCCCCGTCGGGGGGGGCCGAGATACGCAGTATTTT
-	TRBV5-4	17	TRBJ2-3	TRBD2	CASSLALRGGAPDTQYF	TGTGCCAGCAGCTTGGCCCTTCGCGGGGGGGCCCCAGATACGCAGTATTTT
-	TRBV25-1	16	TRBJ1-3	-	CASSEYRQGTGNTIYF	TGTGCCAGCAGTGAATATAGGCAGGGGACTGGAAACACCATATATTTT
-	TRBV11-3	13	TRBJ2-1	-	CASSQGTGNEQFF	TGTGCCAGCAGCCAGGGGACCGGCAATGAGCAGTTCTTC
-	TRBV27	14	TRBJ1-2	-	CASSPIDLASGYTF	TGTGCCAGCAGTCCGATCGATCTGGCTTCTGGCTACACCTTC
once	TRBV2	16	TRBJ2-5	-	CASSEAIGRGQETQYF	TGTGCCAGCAGTGAAGCTATCGGCAGGGGACAAGAGACCCAGTACTTC
-	TRBV5-4	12	TRBJ1-2	-	CASRGSGYGYTF	TGTGCCAGCAGGGGTTCGGGCTATGGCTACACCTTC
-	TRBV13	17	TRBJ2-1	-	CASSLPPWEGARNEQFF	TGTGCCAGCAGCCTGCCCCCATGGGAGGGGGCGCGGAATGAGCAGTTCTTC
-	TRBV9	15	TRBJ2-1	-	CASSVVGGLANEQFF	TGTGCCAGCAGCGTAGTTGGCGGGCTCGCCAATGAGCAGTTCTTC
-	TRBV9	14	TRBJ2-3	-	CASSISGSTDTQYF	TGTGCCAGCAGCATCTCAGGAAGCACAGATACGCAGTATTTT
-	TRBV14	14	TRBJ1-3	-	CASNKFGAGNTIYF	TGTGCCAGCAATAAATTCGGGGCTGGAAACACCATATATTTT
many	TRBV2	13	TRBJ1-2	-	CASSGQRDPGYTF	TGTGCCAGCAGTGGACAGCGGGACCCTGGCTACACCTTC
-	TRBV5-8	13	TRBJ2-7	-	CASSPGLDGEQYF	TGTGCCAGCAGCCCGGGACTGGACGGGGAGCAGTACTTC
-	TRBV6-1	16	TRBJ1-3	TRBD1	CASSASGGGSGNTIYF	TGTGCCAGCAGTGCGTCAGGGGGCGGCTCTGGAAACACCATATATTTT
-	TRBV7-3	12	TRBJ2-1	-	CASSSRRGPMFF	TGTGCCAGCAGCTCCAGGCGGGGACCTATGTTCTTC
-	TRBV28	13	TRBJ1-5	-	CASSWRMNQPQHF	TGTGCCAGCTCGTGGCGGATGAATCAGCCCCAGCATTTT
-	TRBV6-5	16	TRBJ1-6	TRBD1	CASSSPGQGVGSPLHF	TGTGCCAGCAGTTCCCCGGGACAGGGAGTTGGTTCACCCCTCCACTTT
-	TRBV6-1	11	TRBJ2-7	-	CASSDFGDGYF	TGTGCCAGCAGTGATTTCGGGGACGGATACTTC
-	TRBV7-9	15	TRBJ2-2	-	CASSLGESGPGELFF	TGTGCCAGCAGCTTAGGCGAATCGGGCCCCGGGGAGCTGTTTTTT
-	TRBV3-1/TRBV3-2	14	TRBJ1-6	-	CASSQGHGLPPLHF	TGTGCCAGCAGCCAAGGGCATGGTTTACCACCCCTCCACTTT
-	TRBV30	13	TRBJ1-5	-	CAWSRTSGQPQHF	TGTGCCTGGAGTCGGACAAGCGGTCAGCCCCAGCATTTT
few	TRBV2	16	TRBJ2-3	TRBD2	CASRELTSVGLGTQYF	TGTGCCAGCAGGGAACTGACTAGCGTGGGCCTCGGTACGCAGTATTTT
-	TRBV3-1/TRBV3-2	15	TRBJ2-7	-	CASSQEAPPSHEQYF	TGTGCCAGCAGCCAAGAAGCACCTCCGAGTCACGAGCAGTACTTC
-	TRBV6-2/TRBV6-3	16	TRBJ2-7	-	CASSPLRATGIYEQYF	TGTGCCAGCAGCCCCCTCCGGGCCACGGGGATCTACGAGCAGTACTTC
few	TRBV5-1	16	TRBJ2-7	TRBD1	CASSLSGQGTSYEQYF	TGCGCCAGCAGCTTGTCGGGACAGGGGACCTCCTACGAGCAGTACTTC
-	TRBV2	16	TRBJ2-2	TRBD1	CASSRQGWTNTGELFF	TGTGCCAGCAGCCGACAGGGTTGGACGAACACCGGGGAGCTGTTTTTT
-	TRBV15	14	TRBJ2-7	TRBD1	CATSGRQGSYEQYF	TGTGCCACCAGCGGAAGACAGGGTTCCTACGAGCAGTACTTC
-	TRBV6-5	15	TRBJ1-2	-	CASRIFQSENYGYTF	TGTGCCAGCAGAATTTTCCAGAGCGAAAACTATGGCTACACCTTC
once	TRBV7-9	15	TRBJ2-1	-	CASSFEWTSYNEQFF	TGTGCCAGCAGTTTCGAGTGGACCTCCTACAATGAGCAGTTCTTC
-	TRBV5-1	13	TRBJ1-1	-	CASRWDGNTEAFF	TGCGCCAGCAGGTGGGACGGGAACACTGAAGCTTTCTTT